These 16 T cell receptor beta chains were all obtained from the same sample, sequenced in a study of beta chain features in type 1 diabetes. The sequenced template was cDNA made from the entire isolated RNA. Using immunoSEQ multiplex PCR, the repertoire was profiled, and TCRdb retains in-frame clones only, with some absent. This sample carries under 90,000 clones, under 35% of them seen once, and the ten largest clones take 0.4% to 0.45%. What was sequenced was stem cell memory CD4+ T cells from blood. The receptors come from a woman aged 18-29 years in good health.

This clone was recorded a few times. This sequence joins TRBV19 and TRBJ1-1, with D possibly TRBD1 on 6 matching bases. Germline V lookup: CDR1 LNHDA, CDR2 SQIVND (reference sequence). Trimming cost V 7 bases and J 1 base, with 13 bases left between them. The CDR3 contains 14 residues. This chain's CDR3 is CASNPQGRNTEAFF. CDR3 nucleotide sequence: TGTGCCAGTAACCCACAGGGTCGGAACACTGAAGCTTTCTTT.

The gene calls are TRBV5-5 and TRBJ2-7; 9 nucleotides align to TRBD2. CDR3 length: 17 amino acids. The V gene's germline CDR1 is SGHKS and CDR2 YYEKEE (reference sequence). V shed 4 bases, J shed 0 bases, and the junction held 11 bases outside the gene matches. The CDR3 nucleotides are TGTGCCAGCAGCCCTTGGGGTAGCGGGGGCCCCTCCTACGAGCAGTACTTC. Its translation is CASSPWGSGGPSYEQYF.

This clone was seen only a few times. The chain carries TRBV30 and TRBJ1-2; TRBD1 is a possible D gene (5 bases). The CDR3 is 13 residues long. The V gene's germline CDR1 is GTSNPN and CDR2 SVGIG (reference sequence). The V end lost 5 bases, the J end lost 8 bases, and 18 bases lay between the germline ends. In DNA form, the CDR3 reads TGTGCCTGGTTGTCCCGGCGGGGCGCAGGCTACACCTTC. Translating gives CAWLSRRGAGYTF.

This clone occurred a few times. The rearrangement uses TRBV7-8 and TRBJ2-5; a weak D match, TRBD1 (6 bases). V lost 4 bases to trimming and J lost 7 bases, with 25 bases between them. This CDR3 contains 17 residues. Germline CDR1 SGHVS, CDR2 FQNEAQ. The CDR3 nucleotides read TGTGCCAGCAGCTCTCACCGGTTCCGGGACATGAGGGGGACCCAGTACTTC. Residues: CASSSHRFRDMRGTQYF. The full variable domain, its missing parts supplied by reference TRBV7-8 and TRBJ2-5, is GAGVSQSPRYKVAKRGQDVALRCDPISGHVSLFWYQQALGQGPEFLTYFQNEAQLDKSGLPSDRFFAERPEGSVSTLKIQRTQQEDSAVYLCASSSHRFRDMRGTQYFGPGTRLLVL.

The chain uses TRBV10-3 and TRBJ1-1; D ambiguous. V lost 2 bases and J 0 bases, leaving 7 bases between the germline ends. The CDR3 has 14 residues. The V gene's germline CDR1 is ENHRY and CDR2 SYGVKD. CDR3 DNA sequence: TGTGCCATCAGTGAGCAGGCAATGAACACTGAAGCTTTCTTT. Its protein is CAISEQAMNTEAFF.

The chain carries TRBV18 and TRBJ1-2, with 9 nucleotides matching TRBD1. Trimming took 2 bases from V and 4 from J; bases not matched to a gene: 5. The CDR3 contains 15 residues. The germline CDR1 and CDR2 sequences are KGHSH and LQKENI. CDR3 sequence reads: CASSPGDRAGYGYTF. The DNA for the CDR3 is TGTGCCAGCTCACCAGGGGACAGGGCCGGCTATGGCTACACCTTC.

This chain joins TRBV5-1 and TRBJ2-3; perhaps TRBD1 as D (6 bases). The germline V and J ends were trimmed by 4 bases and 3 bases, with 12 bases remaining between them. The CDR3 totals 14 residues. Germline assignment: CDR1 SGHRS and CDR2 YFSETQ. This CDR3 is CASSRGSGTDTQYF. The CDR3 DNA follows: TGCGCCAGCAGCAGGGGGAGCGGAACAGATACGCAGTATTTT.

There are a few counts of this clone. The chain couples TRBV30 to TRBJ2-2, with 8 nucleotides matching TRBD2. V lost 3 bases to trimming and J lost 6 bases; unmatched junction nucleotides: 3. The CDR3 spans 13 residues. Germline CDR1 and CDR2: GTSNPN and SVGIG (reference sequence). DNA for the CDR3: TGTGCCTGGAGCCGGGAGGGTCCCGGGGAGCTGTTTTTT. Translated, it gives CAWSREGPGELFF.

This clone was detected only once. This chain connects TRBV5-4 to TRBJ2-7; the match to TRBD1 covers 9 bases. Germline trimming cut 4 bases from V and 0 bases from J; bases unmatched to any gene: 5. The V gene's germline CDR1 is SGHNT and CDR2 YYREEE (reference sequence). The CDR3 consists of 15 residues. CDR3 coding DNA: TGTGCCAGCAGCGCGGGACAGGGAAGCTCCTACGAGCAGTACTTC. Translation: CASSAGQGSSYEQYF.

The genes are TRBV9 and TRBJ2-7; no clear D gene. V shed 0 bases and J shed 7 bases, with 11 bases lying between them. Germline V gives CDR1 SGDLS, CDR2 YYNGEE. The CDR3 is 13 amino acids. CDR3 residues: CASSVGDAWEQYF. CDR3 coding DNA: TGTGCCAGCAGCGTAGGAGATGCGTGGGAGCAGTACTTC.

This clone came up a few times. The chain uses TRBV18 and TRBJ2-5; 9 bases line up with TRBD2. The V gene end was trimmed by 3 bases and the J gene end by 5 bases; junction bases not matched to a gene: 7. Looked up from germline, CDR1 is KGHSH and CDR2 is LQKENI. The CDR3 runs to 15 residues. CDR3 sequence: CASSPGVAGVETQYF. The CDR3 coding sequence is TGTGCCAGCTCACCTGGGGTAGCGGGAGTCGAGACCCAGTACTTC. Together with reference TRBV18 and TRBJ2-5, the CDR3 gives the full variable domain: NAGVMQNPRHLVRRRGQEARLRCSPMKGHSHVYWYRQLPEEGLKFMVYLQKENIIDESGMPKERFSAEFPKEGPSILRIQQVVRGDSAAYFCASSPGVAGVETQYFGPGTRLLVL.

The chain has TRBV7-2 and TRBJ1-2; 8 bases are shared with TRBD1. Germline V gene lookup returns CDR1 SGHTA and CDR2 FQGNSA. This CDR3 comprises 14 residues. V gave up 5 bases and J gave up 4 bases; unmatched junction bases: 6. CDR3 protein: CASSPMGQVYGYTF. For the CDR3, the DNA is TGTGCCAGCAGCCCGATGGGACAGGTCTATGGCTACACCTTC. Complete variable domain (other parts from reference TRBV7-2 and TRBJ1-2): GAGVSQSPSNKVTEKGKDVELRCDPISGHTALYWYRQSLGQGLEFLIYFQGNSAPDKSGLPSDRFSAERTGGSVSTLTIQRTQQEDSAVYLCASSPMGQVYGYTFGSGTRLTVV.

The chain has TRBV7-8 and TRBJ1-5, with a tentative D call TRBD1 (5 bases). Trimming took 6 bases from V and 1 from J, leaving 13 bases between them. Germline V gene sequence: CDR1 SGHVS, CDR2 FQNEAQ. The CDR3 is 15 residues long. CDR3 in amino acids: CASSKGRVSNQPQHF. The CDR3 coding sequence is TGTGCCAGCAGTAAGGGGCGAGTGAGCAATCAGCCCCAGCATTTT.

A few counts support this clone. CDR3 residues: CASSTGGVYEQYF. The CDR3 DNA sequence: TGTGCCAGCTCGACAGGGGGCGTATACGAGCAGTACTTC. The chain uses TRBV28 and TRBJ2-7; TRBD1 matches at 10 bases. The CDR3 contains 13 residues. Germline CDR1 and CDR2: MDHEN and SYDVKM. J was trimmed by 4 bases and V by 8 bases; bases with no gene match: 5.

This clone showed up just a few times. The V gene is TRBV13, the J gene TRBJ1-5, with 8 positions matching TRBD1. The germline V gene encodes CDR1 PRHDT and CDR2 FYEKMQ (reference sequence). With 4 bases clipped from V and 4 bases from J, the junction kept 3 bases outside the gene matches. This CDR3 has 14 residues. The chain's CDR3 is CASSSGQGNQPQHF. DNA of the CDR3: TGTGCCAGCAGCTCCGGACAGGGAAATCAGCCCCAGCATTTT.

This chain links TRBV7-2 with TRBJ1-1, with D unclear. V shed 4 bases and J shed 3 bases, with 15 bases lying between them. The CDR3 is 15 amino acids. The germline V gene encodes CDR1 SGHTA and CDR2 FQGNSA. The CDR3 coding sequence is TGTGCCAGCAGCTACCTCGGACGGGGTGACACTGAAGCTTTCTTT. Translation: CASSYLGRGDTEAFF.